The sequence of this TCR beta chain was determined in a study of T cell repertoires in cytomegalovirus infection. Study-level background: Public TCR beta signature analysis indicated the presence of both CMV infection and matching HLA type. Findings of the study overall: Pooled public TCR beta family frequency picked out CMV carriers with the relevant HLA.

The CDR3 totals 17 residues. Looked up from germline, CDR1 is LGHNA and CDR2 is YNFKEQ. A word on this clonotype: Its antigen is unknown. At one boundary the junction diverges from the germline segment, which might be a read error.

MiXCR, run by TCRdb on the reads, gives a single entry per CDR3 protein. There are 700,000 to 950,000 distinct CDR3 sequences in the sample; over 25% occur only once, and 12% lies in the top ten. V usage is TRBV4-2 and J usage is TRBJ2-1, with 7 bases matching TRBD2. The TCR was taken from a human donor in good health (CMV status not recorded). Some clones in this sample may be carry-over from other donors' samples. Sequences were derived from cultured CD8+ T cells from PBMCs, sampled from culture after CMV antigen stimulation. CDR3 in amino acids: CASSQGVKRGSFNEQFF. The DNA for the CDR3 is TGTGCCAGCAGCCAAGGGGTCAAGCGGGGCTCCTTCAATGAGCAGTTCTTC.